Below are 11 T cell receptor beta chains sequenced from a single sample in a study of regulatory T cells in long-lasting Graves disease (dated by TCRdb to the early 2020s). Library generation was performed with multiplex PCR. The run used an Illumina HiSeq 4000. CDR3 regions were amplified by Arm-PCR with iRepertoire HTBI primers to construct TCR beta libraries. Through fastp at Q25 and MiXCR, TCRdb rebuilt clones from the public reads, retaining in-frame beta chains. Each record represents a unique CDR3 protein, reported with the most common genes and DNA among its rows. For this sample there are approximately 350,000 distinct CDR3 sequences; roughly 24% appear just once. Under 35% of the sample belongs to the ten largest clones. Per the publication, the time point label means: persistent/refractory GD, antithyroid drugs over 5 years with positive TRAb. RNA was extracted from PBMCs in TRIzol for both TCR sequencing and RNA sequencing.

Sample: peripheral blood mononuclear cells (PBMCs), taken when the disease was refractory, from a patient treated with antithyroid drugs. The origin of the receptors is a woman aged 40 to 55 with Graves disease. Donor details come from another sample of the same person, matched by shared clones.

This clonotype was seen only once. The gene calls are TRBV7-2 and TRBJ1-3; possible D gene TRBD1, 5 bases. V lost 5 bases and J 4 bases, leaving 21 bases between the germline ends. Germline values: CDR1 SGHTA, CDR2 FQGNSA. The CDR3 is 17 amino acids. CDR3 residues: CASSPWDAGYPGNTIYF. The CDR3, as DNA: TGTGCCAGCAGCCCCTGGGACGCCGGATATCCCGGAAACACCATATATTTT.

As concerns this clonotype: This clone may be a read error of a much larger clone one base away. J is TRBJ2-2 and V is TRBV6-2 or TRBV6-3, with TRBD1 matching over 7 bases. The CDR3 contains 16 residues. From germline, CDR1 is MNHEY and CDR2 SVGEGT. Here the CDR3 reads CAGSVYDRANTGELFF. CDR3 bases: TGTGCCGGCAGTGTATACGACAGGGCGAACACCGGGGAGCTGTTTTTT.

At least ten counts were recorded for this clonotype. V is TRBV7-6 and J is TRBJ2-7; D may be TRBD1 (5 bases). The germline gives CDR1 SGHVS, CDR2 FNYEAQ. Deletions cut 5 bases from V and 3 bases from J, with 14 bases between. This CDR3 is 14 amino acids long. CDR3 in amino acids: CASSQEQVSYEQYF. CDR3 nucleotide sequence: TGTGCCAGCAGCCAAGAACAGGTTAGCTACGAGCAGTACTTC.

The table lists this clonotype with a few counts. J is TRBJ1-1 and V is TRBV19; no clear D. The V gene lost 10 bases and the J gene lost 1 base, with 10 bases spanning the gap. This CDR3 has 12 residues. The germline gives CDR1 LNHDA, CDR2 SQIVND (reference sequence). The DNA for the CDR3 is TGTGCCACCGGAATCGGGAACACTGAAGCTTTCTTT. Translation gives CATGIGNTEAFF.

This chain links TRBV7-8 with TRBJ2-4, with unresolved D. The CDR3 has 15 amino acids. The germline gives CDR1 SGHVS, CDR2 FQNEAQ. Trimming removed 5 bases from V and 0 bases from J, with 11 bases in between. CDR3 sequence (DNA): TGTGCCAGCAGCCTAAATTCTCTAGCCAAAAACATTCAGTACTTC. This codes for CASSLNSLAKNIQYF.

This clonotype was detected a few times. The rearrangement joins TRBV20-1 to TRBJ2-7; D gene unclear. CDR3 size: 14 residues. Per the germline V gene, CDR1 is DFQATT and CDR2 is SNEGSKA (reference sequence). V dropped 3 bases and J dropped 2 bases, with 14 bases sitting between them. The CDR3 DNA reads TGCAGTGCTAGTTGGACGGAGTTGACCTACGAGCAGTACTTC. Protein: CSASWTELTYEQYF.

V is TRBV5-6 and J is TRBJ2-1; weak D call: TRBD2 (6 bases). CDR1 and CDR2 (germline): SGHDT, YYEEEE. The CDR3 is 15 residues long. V shed 0 bases and J shed 3 bases, with 10 bases lying between them. The CDR3 DNA follows: TGTGCCAGCAGCTTGGCCGGCGGGATCTACAATGAGCAGTTCTTC. It is translated as CASSLAGGIYNEQFF. Full variable domain (remainder filled in from reference TRBV5-6 and TRBJ2-1): DAGVTQSPTHLIKTRGQQVTLRCSPKSGHDTVSWYQQALGQGPQFIFQYYEEEERQRGNFPDRFSGHQFPNYSSELNVNALLLGDSALYLCASSLAGGIYNEQFFGPGTRLTVL.

This clonotype appeared a few times. The J gene is TRBJ2-7, the V gene TRBV5-1; TRBD1 might be the D (5 bases). CDR1 and CDR2 from the germline V gene are SGHRS and YFSETQ. The ends were cut back, 5 bases at V and 6 bases at J, with 24 bases in the middle. This CDR3 is 16 amino acids long. The CDR3 sequence: CASSLAQGAKPSEQYF. CDR3 DNA: TGCGCCAGCAGTCTCGCCCAGGGCGCCAAACCCTCCGAGCAGTACTTC.

This clonotype was recorded many times. The V gene is TRBV9, the J gene TRBJ2-5; D perhaps matches TRBD1 (6 bases). Looked up from germline, CDR1 is SGDLS and CDR2 is YYNGEE. The CDR3 has 14 amino acids. Trimming took 4 bases from V and 4 from J, leaving 14 bases between them. The CDR3 bases are TGTGCCAGCAGCCTCGGACAGCTGATAGAGACCCAGTACTTC. Translating gives CASSLGQLIETQYF.

The sample holds many counts of this clonotype. The chain uses TRBV27 and TRBJ1-4; a weak D match, TRBD1 (5 bases). The ends were cut back, 3 bases at V and 2 bases at J, with 19 bases in the middle. This CDR3 comprises 18 residues. Looked up from germline, CDR1 is MNHEY and CDR2 is SMNVEV (reference sequence). DNA of the CDR3: TGTGCCAGCAGTTTTCCCCGGGACCCACCCCGGACTAATGAAAAACTGTTTTTT. Its translation is CASSFPRDPPRTNEKLFF.

This clonotype was recorded many times. This rearrangement joins TRBV12-3 or TRBV12-4 to TRBJ2-5; TRBD1 matches at 7 bases. J lost 3 bases, V lost 5 bases, and 9 bases had no gene match. The CDR3 totals 15 residues. The CDR3 is CASSDPKGAEETQYF. The DNA for the CDR3 is TGTGCCAGCAGTGACCCAAAGGGGGCTGAAGAGACCCAGTACTTC.